These T cell receptor beta chains were read from a single sample in a study of T cell responses to AZD1222 COVID-19 vaccine. Sequencing used immunoSEQ multiplex PCR; TCRdb keeps in-frame clones, though not all of them. The sample has about 110,000 clones, 85% to 95% seen once. Sequencing was performed on peripheral blood, taken 28 days after the second AZD1222 dose. The receptors here all came from an adult who received the AZD1222 COVID-19 vaccine. Each CDR3 is given with its conserved first and last residue. The D gene is left open where the match is weak. Rows may omit the clone size; those that give it use once, few, many or a size class.

clone size	CDR3 length	J gene	D gene	V gene	CDR3 protein	CDR3 DNA
-	15	TRBJ2-2	TRBD2	TRBV4-1	CASSQPREGLVELFF	TGCGCCAGCAGCCAGCCGCGGGAGGGCCTAGTGGAGCTGTTTTTT
-	17	TRBJ2-6	-	TRBV11-2	CASSSYLTRAGANVLTF	TGTGCCAGCAGCTCCTATCTGACCCGCGCCGGGGCCAACGTCCTGACTTTC
-	15	TRBJ1-1	-	TRBV4-1	CASSQEKQGNTEAFF	TGCGCCAGCAGCCAAGAAAAACAGGGGAACACTGAAGCTTTCTTT
-	17	TRBJ2-3	TRBD2	TRBV4-1	CASSQDRASGSSDTQYF	TGCGCCAGCAGCCAAGATCGGGCTAGCGGGAGTTCAGATACGCAGTATTTT
-	15	TRBJ2-7	TRBD2	TRBV5-1	CASSLVGGYTYEQYF	TGCGCCAGCAGCTTGGTGGGGGGGTATACCTACGAGCAGTACTTC
-	16	TRBJ2-1	-	TRBV29-1	CSVVPSVVLPYNEQFF	TGCAGCGTTGTCCCGTCGGTAGTGCTTCCCTACAATGAGCAGTTCTTC
-	14	TRBJ1-1	-	TRBV14	CASSRTGNSPLAFF	TGTGCCAGCAGCCGAACAGGGAACTCTCCTTTAGCTTTCTTT
-	14	TRBJ1-2	-	TRBV2	CASSGGGRVDGYTF	TGTGCCAGCAGCGGGGGGGGCAGGGTTGATGGCTACACCTTC
-	15	TRBJ1-5	-	TRBV5-1	CASSLVPGTTEPQHF	TGCGCCAGCAGCTTGGTTCCCGGGACGACTGAGCCCCAGCATTTT
-	12	TRBJ1-1	-	TRBV18	CASSPAGDEAFF	TGTGCCAGTTCACCCGCAGGAGATGAAGCTTTCTTT
-	15	TRBJ2-7	-	TRBV4-1	CASSQAPANPYEQYF	TGCGCCAGCAGCCAAGCTCCAGCAAATCCTTACGAGCAGTACTTC
-	17	TRBJ2-7	TRBD2	TRBV25-1	CASSEGTSGLFSYEQYF	TGTGCCAGCAGTGAGGGGACTAGCGGTTTGTTCTCCTACGAGCAGTACTTC
-	17	TRBJ2-3	TRBD2	TRBV11-2	CASSIRPGLAGTDTQYF	TGTGCCAGCAGCATACGCCCGGGACTAGCGGGAACAGATACGCAGTATTTT
-	13	TRBJ1-5	-	TRBV9	CASSGTGGQPQHF	TGTGCCAGCAGCGGAACGGGGGGGCAGCCCCAGCATTTT
-	14	TRBJ1-1	-	TRBV5-1	CASSLALAVTEAFF	TGCGCCAGCAGCTTGGCGCTTGCAGTTACTGAAGCTTTCTTT
once	15	TRBJ2-7	-	TRBV4-2	CASSQEGGIPYEQYF	TGTGCCAGCAGCCAAGAAGGCGGGATCCCCTACGAGCAGTACTTC
-	16	TRBJ2-7	-	TRBV14	CASSQDGAGRSYEQYF	TGTGCCAGCAGCCAAGATGGGGCAGGGAGGTCCTACGAGCAGTACTTC
-	14	TRBJ1-1	-	TRBV27	CASSLGPSGVEAFF	TGTGCCAGCAGTTTAGGGCCGAGTGGCGTTGAAGCTTTCTTT
-	15	TRBJ2-2	-	TRBV5-4	CASSFGGQNTGELFF	TGTGCCAGCAGCTTTGGGGGGCAGAACACCGGGGAGCTGTTTTTT
-	16	TRBJ1-5	TRBD1	TRBV5-8	CASSWGQAGSNQPQHF	TGTGCCAGCAGCTGGGGACAGGCGGGGAGCAATCAGCCCCAGCATTTT
once	12	TRBJ2-1	-	TRBV5-5	CASSLVGESQFF	TGTGCCAGCAGCTTGGTCGGGGAATCACAGTTCTTC
-	13	TRBJ2-5	-	TRBV19	CASSQRFQETQYF	TGTGCCAGTAGTCAACGCTTCCAAGAGACCCAGTACTTC
-	13	TRBJ1-1	-	TRBV11-2	CASSLELNTEAFF	TGTGCCAGCAGCTTAGAGTTGAACACTGAAGCTTTCTTT
-	16	TRBJ1-1	TRBD1	TRBV4-1	CASSQDFGQVNTEAFF	TGCGCCAGCAGCCAAGATTTCGGACAGGTTAACACTGAAGCTTTCTTT
-	14	TRBJ1-4	-	TRBV18	CASSPRGTNEKLFF	TGTGCCAGCTCACCCAGGGGAACTAATGAAAAACTGTTTTTT
-	16	TRBJ2-2	-	TRBV28	CASSSGASLATGELFF	TGTGCCAGCAGTTCCGGTGCCTCCCTCGCCACCGGGGAGCTGTTTTTT
-	13	TRBJ1-5	-	TRBV6-4	CASSKQGDQPQHF	TGTGCCAGCAGCAAACAGGGAGATCAGCCCCAGCATTTT
-	15	TRBJ1-2	-	TRBV7-9	CASSYPPTGTKGYTF	TGTGCCAGCAGCTACCCCCCGACCGGGACGAAGGGCTACACCTTC